This T cell receptor beta chain was obtained from a study of response to subunit inactivated influenza vaccine. Study results and caveats: Seasonal influenza vaccination, on each occasion, was suggested by the authors to recruit few new T cells.

CDR3 length: 16 residues. Deletions cut 5 bases from V and 1 base from J, with 15 bases between. Per the germline V gene, CDR1 is MDHEN and CDR2 is SYDVKM. Via MiXCR, TCRdb re-called the RT-PCR reads, giving one row per CDR3 protein. The table lists 450,000 to 600,000 distinct CDR3 sequences, under 8.5% of them singletons. This clonotype was counted many times. Antigen specificity is unknown. The source is a man between 50 and 70 years old who received an inactivated influenza vaccine. Source: PBMCs from blood, taken about 24 months after vaccination. The J gene is TRBJ2-1, the V gene TRBV28, with D perhaps matching TRBD1 (6 bases). The CDR3 region has the DNA TGTGCCAGCAGTAGTGAGGGGGAGATTTCCTACAATGAGCAGTTCTTC. Its translation: CASSSEGEISYNEQFF.